The 5 T cell receptor beta chains listed next were all sequenced from one sample in a study of OX40 agonist ivuxolimab in advanced cancers. Receptor libraries were prepared by the immunoSEQ multiplex PCR assay. TCRdb stores this immuneACCESS table with in-frame sequences only. Part of the clones is absent; in the studies checked, under half of the shortfall reflects unresolved V genes, and no reason is known for the rest. A total of 70,000 to 95,000 clones appear in this sample, 80% to 95% of them only once. The ten largest clonotypes hold 0.95% to 1.2% of the sample. Specimen: CD4+ or CD8+ T cells sorted from blood, collected in a trial of the OX40 agonist ivuxolimab. Receptors were obtained from an adult with an advanced solid tumor such as melanoma, head and neck, liver or kidney cancer.

The count of this clone is one. This chain connects TRBV27 to TRBJ2-2; D remains ambiguous. The germline V and J ends were trimmed by 0 bases and 1 base, with 6 bases remaining between them. This CDR3 has 15 amino acids. Germline values: CDR1 MNHEY, CDR2 SMNVEV (reference sequence). CDR3 bases: TGTGCCAGCAGTTTATCGTGGGTGAACACCGGGGAGCTGTTTTTT. It encodes CASSLSWVNTGELFF.

The chain links TRBV28 to TRBJ2-1, with 10 bases identical to TRBD2. The CDR3 loop spans 15 amino acids. Germline V CDR1 and CDR2: MDHEN, SYDVKM. V was pared by 4 bases and J by 0 bases, with 0 bases of the junction left unmatched. CDR3 region: CASSSSGSSYNEQFF. The CDR3 DNA reads TGTGCCAGCAGTTCTAGCGGGAGCTCCTACAATGAGCAGTTCTTC. Looking up the rest from reference TRBV28 and TRBJ2-1 gives the full variable domain: DVKVTQSSRYLVKRTGEKVFLECVQDMDHENMFWYRQDPGLGLRLIYFSYDVKMKEKGDIPEGYSVSREKKERFSLILESASTNQTSMYLCASSSSGSSYNEQFFGPGTRLTVL.

CDR3 loop: CASSEEGAHNYGYTF. CDR3 in DNA: TGTGCCAGCAGTGAAGAGGGGGCCCATAACTATGGCTACACCTTC. The V call is TRBV6-1, the J call TRBJ1-2; TRBD1 matches at 7 bases. Germline V CDR1 and CDR2: MNHNS, SASEGT. Germline trimming cut 1 base from V and 1 base from J; bases unmatched to any gene: 3. The CDR3 extends over 15 amino acids.

Concerning this clone: The sample contains more than one DNA sequence encoding this CDR3. The chain combines TRBV18 with TRBJ1-1; D unclear. This CDR3 has 13 residues. Germline CDR1 KGHSH, CDR2 LQKENI. The V gene lost 3 bases and the J gene lost 3 bases, with 8 bases spanning the gap. CDR3 loop: CASSPSRDTEAFF. The CDR3 DNA reads as TGTGCCAGCTCACCTTCGAGGGACACTGAAGCTTTCTTT.

The chain recombines TRBV11-2 with TRBJ2-7; TRBD1 matches at 7 bases. Germline CDR1 reads SGHAT; CDR2 reads FQNNGV. The CDR3 runs 14 residues. V was clipped by 5 bases and J by 1 base; unmatched bases: 5. CDR3 residues: CASSLQTGSYEQYF. The CDR3 coding sequence is TGTGCCAGCAGCCTACAGACAGGGTCCTACGAGCAGTACTTC. The full variable domain, with the rest looked up from reference TRBV11-2 and TRBJ2-7, is EAGVAQSPRYKIIEKRQSVAFWCNPISGHATLYWYQQILGQGPKLLIQFQNNGVVDDSQLPKDRFSAERLKGVDSTLKIQPAKLEDSAVYLCASSLQTGSYEQYFGPGTRLTVT.